The TCR beta chain described here comes from a study of patients and donors after allogeneic stem cell transplantation. Each CDR3 protein is one row after TCRdb ran MiXCR on the RT-PCR reads. The table lists 400,000 to 450,000 distinct CDR3 sequences, 16% of them singletons. The sequenced sample was blood, either unsorted or a sorted T cell fraction (not recorded which). This receptor was obtained from a human donor who was either an allogeneic HSCT recipient or a stem cell or donor lymphocyte infusion donor (not recorded which). It is not recorded whose cells these are; they may come from a transplant donor.

CDR3 amino acids: CASSKEGRRSTEAFF. The CDR3 coding sequence is TGTGCCAGCAGCAAAGAAGGCCGGCGGAGCACTGAAGCTTTCTTT. This chain joins TRBV21-1 and TRBJ1-1. TRBV21-1 is shown as a pseudogene. CDR3 length equals 15 residues.